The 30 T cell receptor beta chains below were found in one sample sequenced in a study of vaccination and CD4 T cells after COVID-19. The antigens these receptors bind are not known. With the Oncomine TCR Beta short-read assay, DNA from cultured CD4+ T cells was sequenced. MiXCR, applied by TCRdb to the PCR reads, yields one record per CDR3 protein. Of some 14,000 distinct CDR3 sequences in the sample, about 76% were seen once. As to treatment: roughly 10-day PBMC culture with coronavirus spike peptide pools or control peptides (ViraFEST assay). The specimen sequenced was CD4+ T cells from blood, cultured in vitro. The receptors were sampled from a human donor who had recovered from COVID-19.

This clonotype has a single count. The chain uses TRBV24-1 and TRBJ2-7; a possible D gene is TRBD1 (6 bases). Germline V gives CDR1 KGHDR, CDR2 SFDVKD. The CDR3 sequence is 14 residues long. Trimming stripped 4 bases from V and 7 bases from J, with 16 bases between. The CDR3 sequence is CATSDPGAQGEQYF. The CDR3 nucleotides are TGTGCCACCAGTGACCCCGGAGCACAGGGAGAGCAGTACTTC.

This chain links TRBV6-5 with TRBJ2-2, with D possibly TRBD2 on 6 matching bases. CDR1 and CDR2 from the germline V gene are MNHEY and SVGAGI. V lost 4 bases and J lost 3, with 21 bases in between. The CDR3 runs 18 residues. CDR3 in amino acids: CASSWALFGGKDTGELFF. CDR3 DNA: TGTGCCAGCAGTTGGGCCCTCTTCGGAGGGAAGGACACCGGGGAGCTGTTTTTT.

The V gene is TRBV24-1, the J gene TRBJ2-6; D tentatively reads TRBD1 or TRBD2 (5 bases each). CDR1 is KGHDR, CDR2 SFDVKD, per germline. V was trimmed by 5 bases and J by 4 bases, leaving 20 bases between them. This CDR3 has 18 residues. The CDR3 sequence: CATSGTEGRIIGANVLTF. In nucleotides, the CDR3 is TGTGCCACCAGTGGTACCGAGGGACGGATAATCGGGGCCAACGTCCTGACTTTC.

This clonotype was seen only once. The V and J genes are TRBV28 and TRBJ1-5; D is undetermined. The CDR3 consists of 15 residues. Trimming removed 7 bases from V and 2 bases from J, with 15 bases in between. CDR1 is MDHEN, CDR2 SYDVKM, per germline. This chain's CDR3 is CASTITEFGNQPQHF. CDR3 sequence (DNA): TGTGCCAGCACCATAACGGAGTTTGGCAATCAGCCCCAGCATTTT.

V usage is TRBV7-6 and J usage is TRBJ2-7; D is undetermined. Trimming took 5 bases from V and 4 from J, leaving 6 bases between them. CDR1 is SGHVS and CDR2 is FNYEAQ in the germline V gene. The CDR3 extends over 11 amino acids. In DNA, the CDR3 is TGTGCCAGCAGCGACCGTTACGAGCAGTACTTC. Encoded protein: CASSDRYEQYF.

The chain's CDR3 is CASRTSGATQYF. In nucleotides, the CDR3 is TGTGCCAGCAGGACCTCGGGGGCGACCCAGTACTTC. The gene calls are TRBV2 and TRBJ2-5; D is perhaps TRBD1 or TRBD2 (6 bases each). Germline V lookup: CDR1 SNHLY, CDR2 FYNNEI. The V end was cut by 6 bases, the J end by 7 bases, with 12 bases between. The CDR3 loop spans 12 amino acids.

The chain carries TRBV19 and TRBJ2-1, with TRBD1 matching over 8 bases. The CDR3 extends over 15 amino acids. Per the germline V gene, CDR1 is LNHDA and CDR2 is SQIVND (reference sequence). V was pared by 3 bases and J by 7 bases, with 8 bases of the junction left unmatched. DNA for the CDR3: TGTGCCAGTAGTATCGGACAGGGTTTTACGAATGAGCAGTTCTTC. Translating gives CASSIGQGFTNEQFF.

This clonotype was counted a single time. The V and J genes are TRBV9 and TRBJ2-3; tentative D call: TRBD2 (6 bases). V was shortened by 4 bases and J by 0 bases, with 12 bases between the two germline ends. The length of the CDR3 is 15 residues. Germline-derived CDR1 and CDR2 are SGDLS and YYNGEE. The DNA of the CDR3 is TGTGCCAGCAGCCCCACGGGACTTAGCACAGATACGCAGTATTTT. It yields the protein CASSPTGLSTDTQYF.

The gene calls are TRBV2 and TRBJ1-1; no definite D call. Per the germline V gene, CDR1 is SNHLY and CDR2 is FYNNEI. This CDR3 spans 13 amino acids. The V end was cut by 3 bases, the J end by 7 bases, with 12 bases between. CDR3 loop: CASSELPGDEAFF. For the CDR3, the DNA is TGTGCCAGCAGTGAGTTGCCCGGTGATGAAGCTTTCTTT.

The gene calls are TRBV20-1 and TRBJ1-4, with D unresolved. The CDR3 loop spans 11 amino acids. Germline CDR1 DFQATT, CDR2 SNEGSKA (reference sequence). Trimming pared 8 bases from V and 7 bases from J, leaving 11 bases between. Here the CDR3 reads CSSKAGEKLFF. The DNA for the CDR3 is TGCAGTTCCAAAGCCGGTGAAAAACTGTTTTTT.

The CDR3 protein is CASSYHTGRGYTF. The CDR3 nucleotides read TGTGCCAGCAGTTATCACACAGGGAGAGGCTACACCTTC. The chain employs TRBV6-5 and TRBJ1-2, with D perhaps TRBD1 (6 bases). Germline V gives CDR1 MNHEY, CDR2 SVGAGI. The CDR3 extends over 13 amino acids. The ends were cut back, 3 bases at V and 8 bases at J, with 13 bases in the middle.

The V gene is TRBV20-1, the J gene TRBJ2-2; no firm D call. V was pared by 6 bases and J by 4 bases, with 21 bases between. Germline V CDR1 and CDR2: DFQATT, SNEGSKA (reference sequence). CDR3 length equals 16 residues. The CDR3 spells CSANPAPVSLTGELFF. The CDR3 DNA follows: TGCAGTGCAAACCCGGCTCCCGTCTCCCTCACCGGGGAGCTGTTTTTT.

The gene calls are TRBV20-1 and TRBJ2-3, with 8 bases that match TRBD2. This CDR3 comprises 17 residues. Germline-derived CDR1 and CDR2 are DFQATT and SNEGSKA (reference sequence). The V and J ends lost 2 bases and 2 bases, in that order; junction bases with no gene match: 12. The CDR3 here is CSARRGGLAGSTDTQYF. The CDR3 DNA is TGCAGTGCTAGACGGGGGGGGCTAGCGGGTTCCACAGATACGCAGTATTTT.

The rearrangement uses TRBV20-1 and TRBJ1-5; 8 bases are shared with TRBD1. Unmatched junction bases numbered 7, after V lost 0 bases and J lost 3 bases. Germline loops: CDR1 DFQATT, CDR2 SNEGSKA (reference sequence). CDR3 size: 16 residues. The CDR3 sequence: CSARDVQGGYNQPQHF. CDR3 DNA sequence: TGCAGTGCTAGAGACGTACAGGGGGGTTACAATCAGCCCCAGCATTTT.

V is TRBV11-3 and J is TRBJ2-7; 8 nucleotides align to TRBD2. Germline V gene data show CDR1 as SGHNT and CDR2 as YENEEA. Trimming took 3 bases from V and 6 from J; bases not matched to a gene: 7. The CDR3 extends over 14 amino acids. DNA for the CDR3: TGTGCCAGCAGCTTGCGGGGGGCGCGTGGCGAGCAGTACTTC. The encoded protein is CASSLRGARGEQYF.

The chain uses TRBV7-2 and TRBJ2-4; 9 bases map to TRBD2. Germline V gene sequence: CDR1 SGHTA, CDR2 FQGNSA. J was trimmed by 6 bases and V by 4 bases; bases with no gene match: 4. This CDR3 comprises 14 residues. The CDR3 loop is CASSSSGKGNIQYF. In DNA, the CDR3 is TGTGCCAGCAGCTCTAGCGGGAAGGGAAACATTCAGTACTTC. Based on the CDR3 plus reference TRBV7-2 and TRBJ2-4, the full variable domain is GAGVSQSPSNKVTEKGKDVELRCDPISGHTALYWYRQSLGQGLEFLIYFQGNSAPDKSGLPSDRFSAERTGGSVSTLTIQRTQQEDSAVYLCASSSSGKGNIQYFGAGTRLSVL.

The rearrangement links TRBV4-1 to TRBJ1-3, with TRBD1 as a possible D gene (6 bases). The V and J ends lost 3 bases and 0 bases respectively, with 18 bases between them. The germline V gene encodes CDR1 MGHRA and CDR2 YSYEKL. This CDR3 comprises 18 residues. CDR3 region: CASSQIGQPKSSGNTIYF. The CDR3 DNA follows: TGCGCCAGCAGCCAGATCGGACAGCCCAAGAGCTCTGGAAACACCATATATTTT.

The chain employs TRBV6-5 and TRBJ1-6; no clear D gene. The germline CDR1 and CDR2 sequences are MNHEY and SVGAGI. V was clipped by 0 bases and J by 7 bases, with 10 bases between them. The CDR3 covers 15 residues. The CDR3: CASSYSGRPNSPLHF. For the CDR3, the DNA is TGTGCCAGCAGTTACTCTGGCAGGCCCAATTCACCCCTCCACTTT.

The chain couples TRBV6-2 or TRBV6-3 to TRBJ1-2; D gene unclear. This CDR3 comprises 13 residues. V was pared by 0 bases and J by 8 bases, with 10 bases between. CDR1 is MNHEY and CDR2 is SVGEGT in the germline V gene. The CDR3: CASSYSSAFGYTF. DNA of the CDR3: TGTGCCAGCAGTTACTCGTCGGCTTTCGGCTACACCTTC.

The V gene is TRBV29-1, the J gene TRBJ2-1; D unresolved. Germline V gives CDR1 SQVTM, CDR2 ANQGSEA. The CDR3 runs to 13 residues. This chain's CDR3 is CSTGSGSYNEQFF. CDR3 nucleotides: TGCAGTACCGGTTCCGGTTCCTACAATGAGCAGTTCTTC.

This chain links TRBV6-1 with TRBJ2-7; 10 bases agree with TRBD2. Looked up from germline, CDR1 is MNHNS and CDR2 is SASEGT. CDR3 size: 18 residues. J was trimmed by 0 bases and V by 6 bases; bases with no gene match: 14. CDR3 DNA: TGTGCCAGCAGACCCCAATGGACTAGCGGAGTGAGCTCCTACGAGCAGTACTTC. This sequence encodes CASRPQWTSGVSSYEQYF.

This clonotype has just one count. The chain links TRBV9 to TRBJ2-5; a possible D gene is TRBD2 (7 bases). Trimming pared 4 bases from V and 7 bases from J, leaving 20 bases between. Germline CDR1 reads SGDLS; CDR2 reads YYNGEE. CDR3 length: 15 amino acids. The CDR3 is CASSPLVGGGGTQYF. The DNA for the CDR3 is TGTGCCAGCAGCCCCTTGGTGGGAGGGGGAGGGACCCAGTACTTC.

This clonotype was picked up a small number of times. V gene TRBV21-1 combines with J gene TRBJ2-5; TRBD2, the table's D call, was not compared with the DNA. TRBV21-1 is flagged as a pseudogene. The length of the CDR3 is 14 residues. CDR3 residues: CASTPRLLIETQYF. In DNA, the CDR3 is TGTGCCAGCACCCCGAGACTACTGATTGAGACCCAGTACTTC.

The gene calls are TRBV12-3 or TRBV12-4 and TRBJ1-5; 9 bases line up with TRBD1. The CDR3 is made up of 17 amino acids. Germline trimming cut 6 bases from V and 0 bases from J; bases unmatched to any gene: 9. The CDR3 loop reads CASSPGTGLYSNQPQHF. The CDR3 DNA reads TGTGCCAGCAGCCCCGGGACAGGGCTTTATAGCAATCAGCCCCAGCATTTT.

Here the CDR3 DNA reads TGTGCCAGCACCTCTGTGGGTTTCTCCTACGAGCAGTACTTC. Protein sequence: CASTSVGFSYEQYF. This chain uses TRBV7-9 with TRBJ2-7; D not resolved. Germline CDR1 is SEHNR and CDR2 is FQNEAQ (reference sequence). The ends were cut back, 7 bases at V and 0 bases at J, with 13 bases in the middle. The CDR3 length is 14 residues. Variable domain in full (rest from reference TRBV7-9 and TRBJ2-7): DTGVSQNPRHKITKRGQNVTFRCDPISEHNRLYWYRQTLGQGPEFLTYFQNEAQLEKSRLLSDRFSAERPKGSFSTLEIQRTEQGDSAMYLCASTSVGFSYEQYFGPGTRLTVT.

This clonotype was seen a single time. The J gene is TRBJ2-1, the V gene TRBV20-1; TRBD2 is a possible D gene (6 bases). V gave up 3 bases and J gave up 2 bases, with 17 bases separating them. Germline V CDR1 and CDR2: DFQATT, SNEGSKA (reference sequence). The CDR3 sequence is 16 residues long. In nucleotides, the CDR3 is TGCAGTGCTAGGAGGGTCGGAGGGGAAGCCTACAATGAGCAGTTCTTC. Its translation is CSARRVGGEAYNEQFF.

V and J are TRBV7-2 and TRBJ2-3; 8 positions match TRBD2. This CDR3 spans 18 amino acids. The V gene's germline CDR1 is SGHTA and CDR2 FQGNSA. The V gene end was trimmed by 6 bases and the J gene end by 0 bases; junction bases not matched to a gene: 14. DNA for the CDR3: TGTGCCAGCAGTCCCTGGGCTAGCGGGCGTCATAGCACAGATACGCAGTATTTT. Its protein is CASSPWASGRHSTDTQYF.

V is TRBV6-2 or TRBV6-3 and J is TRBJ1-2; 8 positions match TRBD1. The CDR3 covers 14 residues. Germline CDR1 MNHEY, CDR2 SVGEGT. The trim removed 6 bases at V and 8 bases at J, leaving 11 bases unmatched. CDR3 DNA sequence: TGTGCCAGCAGGCGGACAGGGAAGCGGATCGGCTACACCTTC. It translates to CASRRTGKRIGYTF.

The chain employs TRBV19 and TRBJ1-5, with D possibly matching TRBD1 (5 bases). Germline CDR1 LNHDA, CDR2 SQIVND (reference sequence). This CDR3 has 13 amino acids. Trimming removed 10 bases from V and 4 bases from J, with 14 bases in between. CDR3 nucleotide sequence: TGTGCCACCAATCTGGGGGGAAATCAGCCCCAGCATTTT. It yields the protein CATNLGGNQPQHF.

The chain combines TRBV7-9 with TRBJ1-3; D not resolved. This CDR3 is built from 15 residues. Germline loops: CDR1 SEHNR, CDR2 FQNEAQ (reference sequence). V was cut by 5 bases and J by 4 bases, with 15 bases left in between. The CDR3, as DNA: TGTGCCAGCAGCATTTACTCTTACGGGGGAAACACCATATATTTT. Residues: CASSIYSYGGNTIYF.